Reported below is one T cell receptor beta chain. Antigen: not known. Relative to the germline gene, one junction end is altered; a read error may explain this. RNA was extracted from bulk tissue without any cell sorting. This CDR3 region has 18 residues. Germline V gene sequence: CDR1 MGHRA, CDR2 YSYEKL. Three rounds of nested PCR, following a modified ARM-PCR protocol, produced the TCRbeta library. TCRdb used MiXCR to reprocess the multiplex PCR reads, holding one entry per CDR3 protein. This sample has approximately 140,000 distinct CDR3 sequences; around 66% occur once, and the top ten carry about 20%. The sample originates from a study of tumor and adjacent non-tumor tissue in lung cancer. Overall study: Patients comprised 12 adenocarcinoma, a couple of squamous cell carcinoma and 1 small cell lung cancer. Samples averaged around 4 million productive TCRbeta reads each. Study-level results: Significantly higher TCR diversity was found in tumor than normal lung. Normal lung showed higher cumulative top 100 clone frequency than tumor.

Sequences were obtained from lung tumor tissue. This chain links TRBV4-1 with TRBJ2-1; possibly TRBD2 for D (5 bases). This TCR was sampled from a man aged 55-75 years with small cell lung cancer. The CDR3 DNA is TGCGCCAGTAGCCAGGATGATACGGGATACAACTCCTACAATGAGCAGTTCTTC. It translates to CASSQDDTGYNSYNEQFF.